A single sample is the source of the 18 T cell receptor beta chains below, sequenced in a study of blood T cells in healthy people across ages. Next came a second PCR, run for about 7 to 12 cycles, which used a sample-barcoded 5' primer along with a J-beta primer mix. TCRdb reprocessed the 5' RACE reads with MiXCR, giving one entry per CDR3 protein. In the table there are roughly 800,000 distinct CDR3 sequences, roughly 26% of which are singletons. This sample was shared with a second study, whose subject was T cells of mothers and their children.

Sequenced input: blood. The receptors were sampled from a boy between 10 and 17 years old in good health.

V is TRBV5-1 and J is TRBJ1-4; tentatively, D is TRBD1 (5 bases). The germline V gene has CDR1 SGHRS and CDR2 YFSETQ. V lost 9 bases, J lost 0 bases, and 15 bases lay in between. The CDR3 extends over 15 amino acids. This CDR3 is CATARDGSTNEKLFF. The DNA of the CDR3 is TGCGCCACCGCAAGGGACGGTTCAACTAATGAAAAACTGTTTTTT.

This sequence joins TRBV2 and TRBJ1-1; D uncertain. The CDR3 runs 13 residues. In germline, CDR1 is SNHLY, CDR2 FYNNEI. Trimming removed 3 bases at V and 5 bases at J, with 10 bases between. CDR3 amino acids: CASSDGERTEAFF. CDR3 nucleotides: TGTGCCAGCAGTGATGGGGAGAGAACTGAAGCTTTCTTT.

The CDR3 DNA reads TGTGCCAGCGTTACGGACAGGGGCTCCTACGAGCAGTACTTC. Residues: CASVTDRGSYEQYF. The chain combines TRBV7-9 with TRBJ2-7, with 9 positions matching TRBD1. Trimming cost V 8 bases and J 0 bases; bases outside gene matches: 5. The length of the CDR3 is 14 residues. Per germline, CDR1 SEHNR and CDR2 FQNEAQ (reference sequence).

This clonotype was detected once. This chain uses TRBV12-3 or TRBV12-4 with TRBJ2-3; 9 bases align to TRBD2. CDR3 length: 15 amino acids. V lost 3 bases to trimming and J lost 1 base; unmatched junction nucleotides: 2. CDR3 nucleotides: TGTGCCAGCAGTTTTGGCGGGAGGGGCACAGATACGCAGTATTTT. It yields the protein CASSFGGRGTDTQYF.

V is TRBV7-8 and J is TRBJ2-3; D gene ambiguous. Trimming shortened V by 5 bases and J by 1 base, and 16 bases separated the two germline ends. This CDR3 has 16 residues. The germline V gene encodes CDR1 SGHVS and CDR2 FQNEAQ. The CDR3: CASSLKTQWGTDTQYF. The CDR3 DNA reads TGTGCCAGCAGCCTAAAGACCCAGTGGGGCACAGATACGCAGTATTTT.

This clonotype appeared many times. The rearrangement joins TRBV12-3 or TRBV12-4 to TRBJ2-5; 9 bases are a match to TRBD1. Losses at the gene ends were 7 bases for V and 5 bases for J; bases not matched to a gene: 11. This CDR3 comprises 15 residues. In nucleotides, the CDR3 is TGTGCCAGCACCTTCGGGGACAGGGATCGGGAGACCCAGTACTTC. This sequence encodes CASTFGDRDRETQYF.

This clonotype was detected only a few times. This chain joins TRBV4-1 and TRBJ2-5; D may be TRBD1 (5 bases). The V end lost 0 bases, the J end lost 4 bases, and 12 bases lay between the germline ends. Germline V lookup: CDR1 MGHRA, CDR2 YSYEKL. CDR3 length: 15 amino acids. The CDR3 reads CASSQDRGTRETQYF. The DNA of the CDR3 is TGCGCCAGCAGCCAAGATAGGGGAACACGAGAGACCCAGTACTTC.

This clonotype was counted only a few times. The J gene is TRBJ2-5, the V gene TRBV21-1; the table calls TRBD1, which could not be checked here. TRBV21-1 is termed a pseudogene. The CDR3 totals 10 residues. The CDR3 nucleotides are TGTGCCAGCAGGCTGGGGCCCCAGTACTTC. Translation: CASRLGPQYF.

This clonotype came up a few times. CDR3: CASSEGLQPNYEQYF. In nucleotides, the CDR3 is TGTGCCAGCAGCGAGGGCCTCCAGCCGAACTACGAGCAGTACTTC. The chain is built from TRBV9 and TRBJ2-5; no clear D. Gene TRBJ2-7 matches the end of the DNA better, so the J call may be wrong. The CDR3 is 15 residues long. Germline CDR1 reads SGDLS; CDR2 reads YYNGEE.

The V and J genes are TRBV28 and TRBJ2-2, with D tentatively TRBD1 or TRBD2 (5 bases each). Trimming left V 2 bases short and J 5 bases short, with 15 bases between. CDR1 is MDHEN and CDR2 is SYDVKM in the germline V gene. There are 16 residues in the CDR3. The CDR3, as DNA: TGTGCCAGCAGTTTACGGGGCAGGGTATGGACCGGGGAGCTGTTTTTT. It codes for CASSLRGRVWTGELFF. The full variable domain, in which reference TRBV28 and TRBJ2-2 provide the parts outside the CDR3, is DVKVTQSSRYLVKRTGEKVFLECVQDMDHENMFWYRQDPGLGLRLIYFSYDVKMKEKGDIPEGYSVSREKKERFSLILESASTNQTSMYLCASSLRGRVWTGELFFGEGSRLTVL.

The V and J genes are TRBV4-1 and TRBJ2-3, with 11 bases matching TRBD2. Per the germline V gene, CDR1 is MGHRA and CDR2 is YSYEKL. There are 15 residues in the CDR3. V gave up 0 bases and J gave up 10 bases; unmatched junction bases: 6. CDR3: CASSQDGVAGGPQYF. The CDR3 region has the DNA TGCGCCAGCAGCCAAGATGGGGTAGCGGGGGGGCCGCAGTATTTT.

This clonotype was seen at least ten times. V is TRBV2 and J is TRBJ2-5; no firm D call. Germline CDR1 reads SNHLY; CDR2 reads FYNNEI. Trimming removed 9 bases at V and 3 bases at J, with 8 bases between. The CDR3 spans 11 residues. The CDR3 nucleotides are TGTGCCAGTTCGGAAAAAGAGACCCAGTACTTC. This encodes CASSEKETQYF. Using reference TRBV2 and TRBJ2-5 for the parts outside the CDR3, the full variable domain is EPEVTQTPSHQVTQMGQEVILRCVPISNHLYFYWYRQILGQKVEFLVSFYNNEISEKSEIFDDQFSVERPDGSNFTLKIRSTKLEDSAMYFCASSEKETQYFGPGTRLLVL.

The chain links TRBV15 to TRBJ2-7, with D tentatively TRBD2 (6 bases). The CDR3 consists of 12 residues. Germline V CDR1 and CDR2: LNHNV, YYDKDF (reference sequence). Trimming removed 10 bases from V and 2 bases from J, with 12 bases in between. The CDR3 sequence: CASRDFAYEQYF. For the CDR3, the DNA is TGTGCCAGCAGGGACTTCGCCTACGAGCAGTACTTC.

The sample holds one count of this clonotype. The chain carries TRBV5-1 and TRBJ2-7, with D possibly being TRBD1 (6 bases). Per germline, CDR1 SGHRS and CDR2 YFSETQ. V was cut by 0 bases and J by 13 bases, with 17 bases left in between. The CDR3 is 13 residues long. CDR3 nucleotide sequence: TGCGCCAGCAGCTTGGGGGGGCGGCGGGCCTTTTACTTC. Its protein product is CASSLGGRRAFYF.

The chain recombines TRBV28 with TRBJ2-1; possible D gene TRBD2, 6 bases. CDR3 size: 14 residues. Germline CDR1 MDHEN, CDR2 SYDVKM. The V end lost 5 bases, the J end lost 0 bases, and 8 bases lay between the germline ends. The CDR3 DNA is TGTGCCAGCAGTGGGGGAGGCTCCTACAATGAGCAGTTCTTC. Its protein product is CASSGGGSYNEQFF.

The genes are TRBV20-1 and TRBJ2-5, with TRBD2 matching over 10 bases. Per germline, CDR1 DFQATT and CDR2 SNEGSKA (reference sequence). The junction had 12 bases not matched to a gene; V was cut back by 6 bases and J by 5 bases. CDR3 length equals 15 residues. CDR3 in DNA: TGCAGTGCCCGACTAGCGGGCTCCTCTTTGGAGACCCAGTACTTC. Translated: CSARLAGSSLETQYF.

The CDR3 nucleotides read TGTGCCAGCAGCTTAGAGGGGGGCCACGGAGATACGCAGTATTTT. As protein: CASSLEGGHGDTQYF. V gene TRBV11-2 combines with J gene TRBJ2-3; D could derive from TRBD1 or TRBD2 (6 bases each). Germline values: CDR1 SGHAT, CDR2 FQNNGV. The CDR3 covers 15 residues. The V end was cut by 0 bases, the J end by 5 bases, with 12 bases between.

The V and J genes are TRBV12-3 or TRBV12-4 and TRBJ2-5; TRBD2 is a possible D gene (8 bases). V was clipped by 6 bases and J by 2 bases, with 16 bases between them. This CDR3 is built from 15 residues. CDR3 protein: CASRPGGTVQETQYF. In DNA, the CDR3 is TGTGCCAGCAGGCCGGGGGGGACAGTTCAAGAGACCCAGTACTTC.